The 8 T cell receptor beta chains below were found in one sample sequenced in a study of shared clonotypes between healthy human individuals. Naivety among CD8 cells was defined by CD45RO negativity and positive CCR7 selection, thereby excluding terminally differentiated effector memory CD45RA+ cells. Profiling relied on immunoSEQ multiplex PCR, and the TCRdb table lists in-frame clones only, not all of them. In the table there are 1.5 million to 2.5 million clones, just under 95% of which are singletons. Sequencing was performed on naive CD8+ T cells sorted from blood. These receptor sequences come from a man between 18 and 35 years old in good health.

This chain uses TRBV2 with TRBJ2-5; the D gene is possibly TRBD2 (5 bases). Per the germline V gene, CDR1 is SNHLY and CDR2 is FYNNEI. The CDR3 loop spans 16 amino acids. Trimming took 2 bases from V and 7 from J, leaving 20 bases between them. Here the CDR3 DNA reads TGTGCCAGCAGTGAAACCGCGGAAGGCTCAGGAGGGACCCAGTACTTC. Translated: CASSETAEGSGGTQYF.

V usage is TRBV4-1 and J usage is TRBJ2-7, with D perhaps given as TRBD1 or TRBD2 (5 bases each). The CDR3 is made up of 14 amino acids. Germline V gene data show CDR1 as MGHRA and CDR2 as YSYEKL. The ends were cut back, 1 base at V and 6 bases at J, with 13 bases in the middle. Here the CDR3 DNA reads TGCGCCAGCAGCCAAGCCCCGGGGACCGGCGAGCAGTACTTC. Its protein is CASSQAPGTGEQYF.

This clone was found once. This sample also contains other DNA sequences that code for the same CDR3. The genes are TRBV6-5 and TRBJ2-2; D call uncertain. CDR3 size: 14 residues. V lost 6 bases to trimming and J lost 0 bases, with 8 bases between them. CDR1 is MNHEY and CDR2 is SVGAGI in the germline V gene. The CDR3 loop reads CASSYGANTGELFF. The CDR3 region has the DNA TGTGCCAGCAGCTACGGCGCGAACACCGGGGAGCTGTTTTTT.

V and J are TRBV9 and TRBJ2-1; unclear D gene. Germline V gives CDR1 SGDLS, CDR2 YYNGEE. V lost 4 bases and J lost 0, with 8 bases in between. The CDR3 runs to 14 residues. As DNA, the CDR3 is TGTGCCAGCAGCCTAGAGAACTCCTACAATGAGCAGTTCTTC. Its translation: CASSLENSYNEQFF.

The chain is built from TRBV9 and TRBJ1-5; D gene unclear. The CDR3 runs 18 residues. The V end lost 5 bases, the J end lost 1 base, and 22 bases lay between the germline ends. Germline loops: CDR1 SGDLS, CDR2 YYNGEE. The chain's CDR3 is CASSPQPRGRKSNQPQHF. CDR3 nucleotide sequence: TGTGCCAGCAGTCCCCAGCCCCGAGGCAGGAAAAGCAATCAGCCCCAGCATTTT.

The V gene is TRBV29-1, the J gene TRBJ2-2; either TRBD1 or TRBD2 may fit D (5 bases each). This CDR3 is 15 amino acids long. Trimming left V 1 base short and J 4 bases short, with 13 bases between. Germline V gene sequence: CDR1 SQVTM, CDR2 ANQGSEA. The DNA for the CDR3 is TGCAGCGTTGAAGTCCGGGCAGGGAGCACCGGGGAGCTGTTTTTT. Its translation is CSVEVRAGSTGELFF.

J is TRBJ2-1 and V is TRBV4-1, with 7 bases matching TRBD2. V lost 1 base, J lost 9 bases, and 9 bases stayed unmatched. The CDR3 covers 15 residues. The germline V gene encodes CDR1 MGHRA and CDR2 YSYEKL. For the CDR3, the DNA is TGCGCCAGCAGCCAAGCACCGGGGACTATGTCTGAGCAGTTCTTC. This translates into CASSQAPGTMSEQFF.

The genes are TRBV5-1 and TRBJ1-4; the D is unclear. Trimming shortened V by 3 bases and J by 8 bases, and 11 bases separated the two germline ends. CDR1 SGHRS and CDR2 YFSETQ come from the germline V gene. The CDR3 is 13 residues long. In DNA form, the CDR3 reads TGCGCCAGCAGCTCAAATCCGGGCGAAAAACTGTTTTTT. It translates to CASSSNPGEKLFF.